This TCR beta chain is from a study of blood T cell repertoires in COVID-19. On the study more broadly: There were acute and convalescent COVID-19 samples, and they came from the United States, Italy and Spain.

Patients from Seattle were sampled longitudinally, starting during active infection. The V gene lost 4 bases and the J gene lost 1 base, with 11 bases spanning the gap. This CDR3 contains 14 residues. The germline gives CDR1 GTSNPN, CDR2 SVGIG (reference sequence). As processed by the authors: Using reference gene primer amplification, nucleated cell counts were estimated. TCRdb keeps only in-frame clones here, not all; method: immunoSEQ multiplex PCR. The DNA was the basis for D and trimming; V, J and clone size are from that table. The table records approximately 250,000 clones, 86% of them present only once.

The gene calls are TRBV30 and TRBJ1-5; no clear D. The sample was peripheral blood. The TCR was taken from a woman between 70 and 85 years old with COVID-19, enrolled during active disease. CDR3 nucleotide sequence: TGTGCCTGGACTCTATACTACAGCAATCAGCCCCAGCATTTT. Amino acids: CAWTLYYSNQPQHF.